This TCR beta chain came from a study of T cell responses to AZD1222 COVID-19 vaccine. The CDR3 loop spans 13 amino acids. Looked up from germline, CDR1 is LNHDA and CDR2 is SQIVND (reference sequence). V was cut by 3 bases and J by 3 bases, with 9 bases left in between. Notes on this clone: Its antigen is as yet unknown.

Study results and limitations: Unmutated variant regions are reportedly the target of nearly half of TCRs that are spike-specific. CD4 TCRs covered the whole spike, strongest at regions 160-218 and 743-854. At baseline, just 5 or 6 AZD1222 recipients tested seropositive.

Profiled with immunoSEQ multiplex PCR; TCRdb holds only in-frame clones, not every one. Of about 70,000 clones in the sample, nearly 90% are singletons; the top ten hold roughly 1.3%. The sequence was collected from an adult who received the AZD1222 COVID-19 vaccine. The rearrangement uses TRBV19 and TRBJ2-7, with D uncertain. The source was peripheral blood, collected 28 days after the second AZD1222 dose. For the CDR3, the DNA is TGTGCCAGTAGTATCAAGCGCGACTACGAGCAGTACTTC. It codes for CASSIKRDYEQYF.